This TCR beta chain was sequenced in a study of T cell responses to AZD1222 COVID-19 vaccine. Concerning this clone: As yet, its antigen is unknown.

Profiled with immunoSEQ multiplex PCR; TCRdb holds only in-frame clones, not every one. Of about 99,000 clones listed, around nine tenths are singletons. General study results and limits: Only after the peak T cell response were repertoires sampled. Baseline seropositivity characterized only a handful of AZD1222 recipients.

Germline V gene lookup returns CDR1 SGHTA and CDR2 FQGNSA. The CDR3 is made up of 18 amino acids. V was trimmed by 4 bases and J by 4 bases, leaving 25 bases between them. Sequences were derived from peripheral blood, sampled on day 0 of AZD1222 vaccination. The source of this sequence is an adult in good health. This rearrangement joins TRBV7-2 to TRBJ1-1; a weak D match, TRBD1 (6 bases). CDR3 amino acids: CASSSRKSRTEWATEAFF. Here the CDR3 DNA reads TGTGCCAGCAGCTCAAGAAAAAGTCGGACAGAGTGGGCCACTGAAGCTTTCTTT.